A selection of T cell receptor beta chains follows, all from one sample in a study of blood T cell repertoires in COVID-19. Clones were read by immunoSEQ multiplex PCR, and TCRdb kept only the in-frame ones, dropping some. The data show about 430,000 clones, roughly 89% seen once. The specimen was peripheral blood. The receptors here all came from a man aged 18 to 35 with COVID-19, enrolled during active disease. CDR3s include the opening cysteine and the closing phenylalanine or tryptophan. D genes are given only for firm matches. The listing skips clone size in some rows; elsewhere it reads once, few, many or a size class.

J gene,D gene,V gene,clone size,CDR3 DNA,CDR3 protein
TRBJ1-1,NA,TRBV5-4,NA,TGTGCCAGCTATCCCTTCGATAGGAGGGGTTTGTCCCCTGAAGCTTTCTTT,CASYPFDRRGLSPEAFF
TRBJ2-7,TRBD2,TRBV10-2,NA,TGCGCCAGCAGGACTAGCAGTGCCTACGAGCAGTACTTC,CASRTSSAYEQYF
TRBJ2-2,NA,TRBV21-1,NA,TGTGCCAGCAGCAAATCTGATAGCGGGAGGGGGAGTACCGGGGAGCTGTTTTTT,CASSKSDSGRGSTGELFF
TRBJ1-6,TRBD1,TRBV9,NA,TGTGCCAGCAGCGGGGGACCGGGACAGGGTGCATCACCCCTCCACTTT,CASSGGPGQGASPLHF
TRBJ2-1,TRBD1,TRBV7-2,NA,TGTGCCAGCAGCTTACAGGGGGCGAGGAATGAGCAGTTCTTC,CASSLQGARNEQFF
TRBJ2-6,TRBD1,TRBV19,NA,TGTGCCAGTAATGACAGGGGCTCTGGGGCCAACGTCCTGACTTTC,CASNDRGSGANVLTF
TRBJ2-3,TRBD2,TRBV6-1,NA,TGTGCCAGCAGTGTCGCCGGGACTAGCGGGGGCTATACGCAGTATTTT,CASSVAGTSGGYTQYF
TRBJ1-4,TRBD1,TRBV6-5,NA,TGTGCCAGCAGTTACTCCCAGGGGGCGGTGAATGAAAAACTGTTTTTT,CASSYSQGAVNEKLFF
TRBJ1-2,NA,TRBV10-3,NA,TGTGCCATCAGTGCCCCTCGTGTATCGTTCTATGGCTACACCTTC,CAISAPRVSFYGYTF
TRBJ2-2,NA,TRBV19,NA,TGTGCCAGCGCCCCAGCTAGGGGCGGGGAGCTGTTTTTT,CASAPARGGELFF
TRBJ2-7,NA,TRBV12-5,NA,TGTGCTAGTGGTTTGGTACTCCCTGGGGGGTCCTCCTACGAGCAGTACTTC,CASGLVLPGGSSYEQYF
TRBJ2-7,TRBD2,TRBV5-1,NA,TGCGCCCGCAGCTGGCCGGGGGGGCGGGGGGACGAGCAGTACTTC,CARSWPGGRGDEQYF
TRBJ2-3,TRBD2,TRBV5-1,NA,TGCGCCAGCAGCTTGGGACTAGCAGATAATCCAGATACGCAGTATTTT,CASSLGLADNPDTQYF
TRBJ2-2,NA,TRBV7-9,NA,TGTGCCAGCAGCCTGCGGGCCCTACTCAGCGGGGAGCTGTTTTTT,CASSLRALLSGELFF
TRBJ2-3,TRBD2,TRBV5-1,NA,TGCGCCAGCAGCCCGGCTGGCGGGGGAAATACGCAGTATTTT,CASSPAGGGNTQYF
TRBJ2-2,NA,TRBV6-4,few,TGTGCCAGCAGCCCCCGAGGAGAGTACACCGGGGAGCTGTTTTTT,CASSPRGEYTGELFF
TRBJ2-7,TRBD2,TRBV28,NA,TGTGCCAGCAGTTTAGGACTAGCGGGGACCTACGAGCAGTACTTC,CASSLGLAGTYEQYF
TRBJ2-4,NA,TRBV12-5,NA,TGTGCTAGTGGTTTGGTACCCGGGGATTTGGGCAAAAACATTCAGTACTTC,CASGLVPGDLGKNIQYF
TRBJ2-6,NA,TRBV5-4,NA,TGTGCCAGCGCAAACAGCTCTGGGGCCAACGTCCTGACTTTC,CASANSSGANVLTF
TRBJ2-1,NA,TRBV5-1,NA,TGCGCCAGCAGCCCACGGGTCATCTCCCAAGGGGGCAATGAGCAGTTCTTC,CASSPRVISQGGNEQFF
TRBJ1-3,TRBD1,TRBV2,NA,TGTGCCAGCAGTGAATTCCGGGACAGGGGAGGAAACACCATATATTTT,CASSEFRDRGGNTIYF
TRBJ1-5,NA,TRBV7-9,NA,TGTGCCAGCAGCTTTAATGGCAATCAGCCCCAGCATTTT,CASSFNGNQPQHF
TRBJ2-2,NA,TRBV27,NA,TGTGCCAGCAGTCCTCTTGAGGGCCTAAACACCGGGGAGCTGTTTTTT,CASSPLEGLNTGELFF
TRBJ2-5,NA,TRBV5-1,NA,TGCGCCAGCAGTTACTTGGGGCTAAAAGAGACCCAGTACTTC,CASSYLGLKETQYF
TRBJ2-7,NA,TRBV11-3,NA,TGTGCCAGCAGCTTAGTTGGGGCGTCCGAGCAGTACTTC,CASSLVGASEQYF
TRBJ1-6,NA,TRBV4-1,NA,TGCGCCAGCAATGCAGGGTCGGATAATTCACCCCTCCACTTT,CASNAGSDNSPLHF
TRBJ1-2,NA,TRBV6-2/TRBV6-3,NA,TGTGCCAGCAGTCGGACAGACCATGCTATAAGCTACACCTTC,CASSRTDHAISYTF
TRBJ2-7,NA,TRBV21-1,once,TGTGCCAGCAGCAAAAAAAACTCCCCGAGCTCCTACGAGCAGTACTTC,CASSKKNSPSSYEQYF
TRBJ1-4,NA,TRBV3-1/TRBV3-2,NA,TGTGCCAGCAGCCACAGGGGTGGGAAGATTAATGAAAAACTGTTTTTT,CASSHRGGKINEKLFF
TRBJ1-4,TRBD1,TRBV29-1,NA,TGCAGCGCCCTAGGACAGGCCTCCTTTAATGAAAAACTGTTTTTT,CSALGQASFNEKLFF
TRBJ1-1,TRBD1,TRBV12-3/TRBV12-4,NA,TGTGCCAGCAGTTTAGGCAGGGGGACTGAAGCTTTCTTT,CASSLGRGTEAFF
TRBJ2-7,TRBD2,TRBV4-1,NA,TGCGCCAGCAGCCAAGTTGGGGCTAGCGGGTCCTACGAGCAGTACTTC,CASSQVGASGSYEQYF
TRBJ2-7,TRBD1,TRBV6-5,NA,TGTGCCAGCAGTTACGGGGACAGGGGGGACGAGCAGTACTTC,CASSYGDRGDEQYF
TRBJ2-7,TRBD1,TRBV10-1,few,TGCGCTTGGACAGGGGGTTTAAACGAGCAGTACTTC,CAWTGGLNEQYF
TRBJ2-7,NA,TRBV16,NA,TGTGCCAGCAGCCCTCAACAGGTCGAGCAGTACTTC,CASSPQQVEQYF
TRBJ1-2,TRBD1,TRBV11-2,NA,TGTGCCAGCAGCATCTCCTCCGGACAGGGTCACACCTTC,CASSISSGQGHTF